This T cell receptor beta chain was observed in a study of cytomegalovirus exposure and HLA in healthy donors. Study information: The study placed around 80% of its 398 genotyped donors in the Caucasian-associated ancestry cluster.

The study, taken as a whole, reports: Usually a TCR sequence was rare, but some public TCRs were found in many donors.

This CDR3 contains 15 residues. Germline values: CDR1 SGHNT, CDR2 YYREEE (reference sequence). Trimming removed 0 bases from V and 1 base from J, with 9 bases in between. Concerning this clone itself: Its antigen is currently unknown.

The PCR ran on 60 Vbeta and 13 Jbeta primers. Original analysis: Approximately 12 million of 75 million to 85 million unique TCR beta chains were shared, per a later count. The data were produced by immunoSEQ multiplex PCR, yet TCRdb's version contains in-frame clones alone and is incomplete. V and J calls and clone size are those listed in that table; D and trimming were worked out from the DNA. The repertoire holds over 130,000 clones, with more than 60% as singletons. What was sequenced was PBMCs. This clonotype was obtained from a woman aged 55-70 years in good health and CMV-seronegative. J is TRBJ2-3 and V is TRBV5-4; D perhaps matches TRBD1 (5 bases). The CDR3 sequence is CASSLVGARTDTQYF. DNA for the CDR3: TGTGCCAGCAGCTTGGTAGGGGCCCGCACAGATACGCAGTATTTT. Together with reference TRBV5-4 and TRBJ2-3, the CDR3 gives the full variable domain: ETGVTQSPTHLIKTRGQQVTLRCSSQSGHNTVSWYQQALGQGPQFIFQYYREEENGRGNFPPRFSGLQFPNYSSELNVNALELDDSALYLCASSLVGARTDTQYFGPGTRLTVL.